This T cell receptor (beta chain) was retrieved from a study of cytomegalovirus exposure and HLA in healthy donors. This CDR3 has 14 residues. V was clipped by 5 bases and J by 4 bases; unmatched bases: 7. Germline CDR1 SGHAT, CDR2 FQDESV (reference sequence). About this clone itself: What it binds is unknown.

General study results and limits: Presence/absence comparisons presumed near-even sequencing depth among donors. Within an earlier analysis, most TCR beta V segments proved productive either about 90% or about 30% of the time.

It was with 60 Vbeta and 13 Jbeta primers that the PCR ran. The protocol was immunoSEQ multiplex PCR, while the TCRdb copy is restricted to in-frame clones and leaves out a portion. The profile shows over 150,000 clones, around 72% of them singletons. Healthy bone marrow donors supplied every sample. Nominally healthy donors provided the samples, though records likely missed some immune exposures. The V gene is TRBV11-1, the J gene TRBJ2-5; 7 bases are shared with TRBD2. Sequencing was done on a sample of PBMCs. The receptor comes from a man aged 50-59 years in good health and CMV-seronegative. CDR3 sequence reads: CASSIPGLGETQYF. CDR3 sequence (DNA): TGTGCCAGCAGCATACCAGGACTAGGAGAGACCCAGTACTTC.